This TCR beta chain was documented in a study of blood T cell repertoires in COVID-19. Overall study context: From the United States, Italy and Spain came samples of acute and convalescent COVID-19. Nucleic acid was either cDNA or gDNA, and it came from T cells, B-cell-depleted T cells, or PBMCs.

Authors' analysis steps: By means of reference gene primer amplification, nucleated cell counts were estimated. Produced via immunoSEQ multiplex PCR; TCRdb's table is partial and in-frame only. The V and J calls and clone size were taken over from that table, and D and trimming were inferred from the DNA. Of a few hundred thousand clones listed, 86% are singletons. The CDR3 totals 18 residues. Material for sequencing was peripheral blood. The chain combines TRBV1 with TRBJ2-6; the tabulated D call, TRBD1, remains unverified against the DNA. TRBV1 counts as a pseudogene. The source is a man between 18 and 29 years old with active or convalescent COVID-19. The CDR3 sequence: CTSRLCRLYTNRANVLTF. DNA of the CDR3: TGCACCAGCAGATTGTGTCGTTTGTACACAAATCGGGCCAACGTCCTGACTTTC.